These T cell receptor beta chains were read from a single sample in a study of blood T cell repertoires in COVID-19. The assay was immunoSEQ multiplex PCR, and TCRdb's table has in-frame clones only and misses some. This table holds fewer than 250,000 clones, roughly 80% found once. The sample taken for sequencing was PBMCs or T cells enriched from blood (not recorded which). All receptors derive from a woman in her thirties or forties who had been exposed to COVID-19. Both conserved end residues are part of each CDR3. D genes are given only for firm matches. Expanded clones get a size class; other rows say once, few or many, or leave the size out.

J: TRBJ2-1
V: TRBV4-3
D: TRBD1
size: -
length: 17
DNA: TGCGCCAGCAGCCAAGAAAACAGGGGATCCTTGGTGTATGAGCAGTTCTTC
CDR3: CASSQENRGSLVYEQFF

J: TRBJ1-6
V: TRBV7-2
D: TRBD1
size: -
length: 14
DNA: TGTGCCAGCAGCTACCGGGACAGGGGGCAACCCCTCCACTTT
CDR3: CASSYRDRGQPLHF

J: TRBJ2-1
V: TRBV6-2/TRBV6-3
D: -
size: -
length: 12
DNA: TGTGCCAGCAGCCAGGGGCTTCATGAGCAGTTCTTC
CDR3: CASSQGLHEQFF

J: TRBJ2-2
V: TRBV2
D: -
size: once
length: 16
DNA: TGTGCCAGCAGTGCCGGGCCCTGGAGGTATACCGGGGAGCTGTTTTTT
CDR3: CASSAGPWRYTGELFF

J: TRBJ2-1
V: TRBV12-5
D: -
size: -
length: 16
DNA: TGTGCTAGTGGTGCAACCGGGCACCGCCAGGGCAATGAGCAGTTCTTC
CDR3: CASGATGHRQGNEQFF

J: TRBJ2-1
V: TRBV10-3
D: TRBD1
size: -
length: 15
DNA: TGTGCCATCACACCGGAGACAGGGAGAGGGAATGAGCAGTTCTTC
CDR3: CAITPETGRGNEQFF

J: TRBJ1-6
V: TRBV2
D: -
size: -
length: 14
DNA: TGTGCCAGCAGTGAACTCAGAGGAAATTCACCCCTCCACTTT
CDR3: CASSELRGNSPLHF

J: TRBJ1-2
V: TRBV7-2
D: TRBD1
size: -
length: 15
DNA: TGTGCCAGCAGCTTAATATGGGGACAGGGCGGTGGCTACACCTTC
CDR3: CASSLIWGQGGGYTF

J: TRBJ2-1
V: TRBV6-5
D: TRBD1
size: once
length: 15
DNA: TGTGCCAGCAGTTACATTGGGACAGCCTACAATGAGCAGTTCTTC
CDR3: CASSYIGTAYNEQFF

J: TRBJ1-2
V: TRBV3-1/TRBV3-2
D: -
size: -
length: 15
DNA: TGTGCCAGCAGCCAAGTCGCAGGGGAGGGCTATGGCTACACCTTC
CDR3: CASSQVAGEGYGYTF